Listed below are T cell receptor beta chains from one sample, sequenced in a study of blood T cell repertoires in COVID-19. TCRdb keeps only in-frame clones here, not all; method: immunoSEQ multiplex PCR. This sample has 200,000 to 250,000 clones, with about 82% found just once. The sequenced sample consisted of PBMCs or T cells enriched from blood (not recorded which). The receptors derive from a woman aged 45-60 years who had recovered from COVID-19. CDR3s include the opening cysteine and the closing phenylalanine or tryptophan. D genes are given only for firm matches. The size field is filled for only some rows; it gives once, few, many or a size class.

>TRBV4-2|TRBJ1-2|.|.|15
CASSRETTGNYGYTF
TGTGCCAGCAGCCGAGAAACGACGGGAAACTATGGCTACACCTTC
>TRBV19|TRBJ2-7|once|.|13
CASSRDRSYEQYF
TGTGCCAGTAGTCGAGACAGGAGCTACGAGCAGTACTTC
>TRBV12-3/TRBV12-4|TRBJ2-7|.|.|13
CASSTRTVYEQYF
TGTGCCAGCAGTACACGGACAGTGTACGAGCAGTACTTC
>TRBV28|TRBJ1-3|.|TRBD1|17
CASSLSFLGRGQNTIYF
TGTGCCAGCAGTTTATCTTTCCTGGGCAGGGGGCAGAACACCATATATTTT
>TRBV11-2|TRBJ2-3|.|TRBD2|18
CASSLGLLAGGQTDTQYF
TGTGCCAGCAGCTTAGGTCTGCTAGCGGGAGGGCAAACAGATACGCAGTATTTT
>TRBV12-3/TRBV12-4|TRBJ2-3|once|TRBD1|13
CASTWTGTDTQYF
TGTGCCAGCACCTGGACAGGGACAGATACGCAGTATTTT
>TRBV3-1/TRBV3-2|TRBJ1-4|.|.|15
CASSPDRFPNEKLFF
TGTGCCAGCAGCCCCGACAGGTTTCCTAATGAAAAACTGTTTTTT
>TRBV28|TRBJ1-2|.|TRBD1|14
CASSSGGVNYGYTF
TGTGCCAGCAGTTCAGGGGGCGTAAATTATGGCTACACCTTC
>TRBV7-4|TRBJ2-1|.|.|16
CASSPRQLPKDNEQFF
TGTGCCAGCAGCCCCCGACAGCTCCCCAAAGACAATGAGCAGTTCTTC
>TRBV9|TRBJ1-4|once|TRBD1|15
CASSPPGQGIEKLFF
TGTGCCAGCAGCCCACCGGGACAGGGGATTGAAAAACTGTTTTTT
>TRBV2|TRBJ2-5|once|.|12
CASRSEAETQYF
TGTGCCAGCCGATCAGAGGCAGAGACCCAGTACTTC
>TRBV7-2|TRBJ2-3|.|TRBD2|16
CASRPIGGGLSDTQYF
TGTGCCAGCAGACCAATTGGGGGGGGTCTTTCAGATACGCAGTATTTT
>TRBV7-8|TRBJ1-6|.|TRBD1|16
CASSTRTGGFGSPLHF
TGTGCCAGCAGCACCCGGACAGGGGGCTTCGGTTCACCCCTCCACTTT
>TRBV4-2|TRBJ2-4|.|.|14
CASSQDLVQNIQYF
TGTGCCAGCAGCCAAGATTTAGTCCAAAACATTCAGTACTTC
>TRBV7-2|TRBJ2-5|.|TRBD2|17
CASSLIPVASGGKTQYF
TGTGCCAGCAGCTTAATCCCCGTGGCTAGCGGGGGGAAGACCCAGTACTTC
>TRBV15|TRBJ1-5|.|.|14
CATSRGTLNQPQHF
TGTGCCACCAGCAGAGGGACACTTAATCAGCCCCAGCATTTT
>TRBV30|TRBJ2-3|few|TRBD1|13
CALTGGYLDTQYF
TGTGCCTTGACAGGGGGCTATTTAGATACGCAGTATTTT
>TRBV10-2|TRBJ2-7|once|TRBD2|14
CASKVAGGLGEQYF
TGCGCCAGCAAAGTGGCGGGGGGGCTGGGGGAGCAGTACTTC
>TRBV30|TRBJ2-5|.|TRBD1|15
CAWSGLTGDEETQYF
TGTGCCTGGAGTGGTCTTACAGGGGATGAGGAGACCCAGTACTTC
>TRBV7-2|TRBJ2-3|.|TRBD2|16
CASSLRLAGEVDTQYF
TGTGCCAGCAGCTTAAGACTAGCGGGGGAGGTAGATACGCAGTATTTT
>TRBV7-8|TRBJ1-3|.|.|15
CASSRIGRTGNTIYF
TGTGCCAGCAGTCGAATCGGGAGGACTGGAAACACCATATATTTT
>TRBV29-1|TRBJ1-2|.|TRBD1|13
CSVEDGTGDGYTF
TGCAGCGTTGAAGACGGGACAGGGGATGGCTACACCTTC
>TRBV7-6|TRBJ2-7|.|.|15
CASSSIPRGRGEQYF
TGTGCCAGCAGCTCCATACCCCGTGGAAGGGGCGAGCAGTACTTC
>TRBV9|TRBJ1-6|.|.|15
CASSGKSSGISPLHF
TGTGCCAGCAGCGGTAAGAGCTCAGGCATTTCACCCCTCCACTTT
>TRBV7-2|TRBJ2-5|.|TRBD2|16
CASSVGLAGARKTQYF
TGTGCCAGCAGCGTGGGACTAGCGGGGGCGAGGAAGACCCAGTACTTC